The source of this T cell receptor beta chain is a study of cytomegalovirus exposure and HLA in healthy donors. The PCR employed 60 Vbeta primers together with 13 Jbeta primers. The protocol was immunoSEQ multiplex PCR, while the TCRdb copy is restricted to in-frame clones and leaves out a portion. The repertoire has about 82,000 clones, about 70% of them found once; the top ten carry around 6.4%. Regarding this clone: Its specificity is not known.

The germline gives CDR1 SGHNT, CDR2 YYREEE (reference sequence). V lost 1 base to trimming and J lost 1 base, with 8 bases between them. The CDR3 has 14 residues. Study-wide results and limits: Per published accounts, TCR beta sequences correctly predicted the HLA-A and HLA-B alleles of most subjects. Analysis was carried out at a later point, and it linked a missense DCLRE1C variant to TCR beta V- and J-gene trimming. TCR beta V segments were, for the most part, productive about 87% or about 30% of the time in an earlier analysis. In a later analysis, across HLA loci, associated TCR counts were highest for DRB1, lowest for HLA-C.

The source of this sequence is a woman in her forties or fifties in good health and CMV-seropositive. This chain uses TRBV5-4 with TRBJ1-1; no reliable D call. The sequencing sample was made of PBMCs. DNA of the CDR3: TGTGCCAGCAGCTTGTTGGCGGAGAACACTGAAGCTTTCTTT. It specifies CASSLLAENTEAFF.